These 26 T cell receptor beta chains share one sample of origin, sequenced in a study of blood T cell repertoires in COVID-19. Here immunoSEQ multiplex PCR was the method, and the copy in TCRdb shows in-frame clones only, minus some. The sample has around 150,000 clones, roughly 80% seen once. The material sequenced was peripheral blood. Receptors originate from a woman in her thirties or forties with COVID-19, enrolled during active disease.

The chain recombines TRBV6-5 with TRBJ1-5; D not resolved. CDR1 MNHEY and CDR2 SVGAGI come from the germline V gene. Trimming removed 3 bases from V and 5 bases from J, with 8 bases in between. The CDR3 runs 13 residues. CDR3 DNA sequence: TGTGCCAGCAGTTATGAGAGATATCAGCCCCAGCATTTT. Its translation: CASSYERYQPQHF.

In its sample, this clone was seen a few times. The rearrangement links TRBV25-1 to TRBJ1-2, with unresolved D. CDR3 length: 12 residues. Germline CDR1 is MGHDK and CDR2 is SYGVNS. Trimming removed 7 bases from V and 3 bases from J, with 9 bases in between. The DNA for the CDR3 is TGTGCCAGCACGGGAGGGCACTATGGCTACACCTTC. Translated, it gives CASTGGHYGYTF.

J is TRBJ2-7 and V is TRBV6-5, with 9 nucleotides matching TRBD2. CDR3 size: 15 residues. Trimming took 5 bases from V and 2 from J; bases not matched to a gene: 7. CDR1 is MNHEY and CDR2 is SVGAGI in the germline V gene. CDR3 nucleotide sequence: TGTGCCAGCAGTACTGGACTAGCGCCCGCCTACGAGCAGTACTTC. This translates into CASSTGLAPAYEQYF.

The gene calls are TRBV14 and TRBJ2-1, with 10 bases matching TRBD1. CDR1 is SGHDN, CDR2 FVKESK, per germline. The CDR3 has 18 residues. The junction had 14 bases not matched to a gene; V was cut back by 3 bases and J by 6 bases. As DNA, the CDR3 is TGTGCCAGCAGCCAGACCTATTCCGGGACAGGGGTGCTCAATGAGCAGTTCTTC. Protein sequence: CASSQTYSGTGVLNEQFF.

The chain is built from TRBV18 and TRBJ2-5; 10 bases match TRBD1. The V and J ends lost 0 bases and 4 bases, in that order; junction bases with no gene match: 5. Germline CDR1 reads KGHSH; CDR2 reads LQKENI. The CDR3 is 16 amino acids. CDR3 sequence: CASSPPKRTGGETQYF. The CDR3 DNA reads as TGTGCCAGCTCACCACCCAAGCGGACAGGGGGAGAGACCCAGTACTTC.

This chain links TRBV6-6 with TRBJ2-7; 10 positions match TRBD1. Germline assignment: CDR1 MNHNY and CDR2 SVGAGI (reference sequence). The ends lost 4 bases at V and 3 bases at J; junction bases unmatched: 0. There are 13 residues in the CDR3. As DNA, the CDR3 is TGTGCCAGCAGTTGGGACAGGGGCTACGAGCAGTACTTC. This encodes CASSWDRGYEQYF.

The rearrangement joins TRBV25-1 to TRBJ1-5; the match to TRBD1 covers 7 bases. With V trimmed by 6 bases and J by 3 bases, 5 bases remained unmatched. Germline V gene data show CDR1 as MGHDK and CDR2 as SYGVNS. This CDR3 has 14 residues. CDR3 in amino acids: CASRADRDNQPQHF. CDR3 in DNA: TGTGCCAGCAGGGCCGACAGGGACAATCAGCCCCAGCATTTT.

The V and J genes are TRBV28 and TRBJ2-7; the D gene is possibly TRBD2 (5 bases). The V gene's germline CDR1 is MDHEN and CDR2 SYDVKM. CDR3 length: 15 residues. Trimming took off 3 bases at V and 0 bases at J, with 12 bases between the two ends. CDR3 DNA sequence: TGTGCCAGCAGTTTGGGAGCGGTCTTCTCCTACGAGCAGTACTTC. This codes for CASSLGAVFSYEQYF. Combining the CDR3 with reference TRBV28 and TRBJ2-7 gives the whole variable domain DVKVTQSSRYLVKRTGEKVFLECVQDMDHENMFWYRQDPGLGLRLIYFSYDVKMKEKGDIPEGYSVSREKKERFSLILESASTNQTSMYLCASSLGAVFSYEQYFGPGTRLTVT.

The table lists this clone with a count of one. The chain has TRBV27 and TRBJ2-5, with D unresolved. From germline, CDR1 is MNHEY and CDR2 SMNVEV (reference sequence). The CDR3 is 13 residues long. Trimming cost V 2 bases and J 1 base, with 5 bases left between them. CDR3 DNA sequence: TGTGCCAGCAGTTTACTTAGCCAAGAGACCCAGTACTTC. It yields the protein CASSLLSQETQYF.

This clone was seen more than once but under ten times. The gene calls are TRBV6-5 and TRBJ1-5, with a possible D match to TRBD1 (5 bases). V lost 2 bases and J lost 5, with 13 bases in between. This CDR3 comprises 15 residues. Looked up from germline, CDR1 is MNHEY and CDR2 is SVGAGI. CDR3 sequence: CASSYGQGADQPQHF. DNA of the CDR3: TGTGCCAGCAGTTACGGGCAGGGCGCGGATCAGCCCCAGCATTTT.

A single count supports this clone. The chain couples TRBV2 to TRBJ2-7, with D possibly matching TRBD1 (5 bases). CDR1 and CDR2 (germline): SNHLY, FYNNEI. Trimming shortened V by 6 bases and J by 2 bases, and 11 bases separated the two germline ends. The CDR3 is 13 amino acids. The CDR3 sequence: CASRTPGPYEQYF. DNA for the CDR3: TGTGCCAGCAGAACTCCAGGGCCCTACGAGCAGTACTTC. Based on the CDR3 plus reference TRBV2 and TRBJ2-7, the full variable domain is EPEVTQTPSHQVTQMGQEVILRCVPISNHLYFYWYRQILGQKVEFLVSFYNNEISEKSEIFDDQFSVERPDGSNFTLKIRSTKLEDSAMYFCASRTPGPYEQYFGPGTRLTVT.

With respect to this clone: At one boundary the junction diverges from the germline segment, which might be a read error. V gene TRBV7-7 combines with J gene TRBJ2-7; D perhaps matches TRBD2 (5 bases). The CDR3 spans 12 residues. CDR1 is SSHAT and CDR2 is FNYEAQ in the germline V gene (reference sequence). The CDR3: CASSYPGGEQYF. Here the CDR3 DNA reads TGTGCTAGCAGTTATCCGGGCGGGGAGCAGTACTTC.

This clone has just a few counts. The CDR3 DNA follows: TGTGCCAGCATCCCTTTCACAGGGGGCTATGGCTACACCTTC. Translating it yields CASIPFTGGYGYTF. The chain combines TRBV6-5 with TRBJ1-2; 8 bases fit TRBD1. V trimming: 7 bases; J trimming: 4 bases; junction bases outside the gene matches: 8. Germline CDR1 is MNHEY and CDR2 is SVGAGI. CDR3 length equals 14 residues.

The CDR3 region is CASSLAGGTSYEQYF. CDR3 bases: TGTGCCAGCAGTTTAGCGGGAGGTACTTCCTACGAGCAGTACTTC. The J gene is TRBJ2-7, the V gene TRBV2, with 10 bases fitting TRBD2. The CDR3 runs 15 residues. The germline gives CDR1 SNHLY, CDR2 FYNNEI. With 5 bases clipped from V and 1 base from J, the junction kept 5 bases outside the gene matches.

In DNA, the CDR3 is TGTGCCTGGAGTCTAGGAAATGAGCAGTTCTTC. Translating it yields CAWSLGNEQFF. V usage is TRBV30 and J usage is TRBJ2-1; D call uncertain. This CDR3 region has 11 residues. The V end was cut by 2 bases, the J end by 7 bases, with 6 bases between. The germline V gene encodes CDR1 GTSNPN and CDR2 SVGIG (reference sequence).

This clone was recorded many times. V and J are TRBV2 and TRBJ2-2; D possibly corresponds to TRBD2 (6 bases). The CDR3 length is 14 residues. Germline CDR1 and CDR2: SNHLY and FYNNEI. Deletions cut 8 bases from V and 5 bases from J, with 15 bases between. In nucleotides, the CDR3 is TGTGCCAGCTCACGGGAGTTAGGTACCGGGGAGCTGTTTTTT. Translation gives CASSRELGTGELFF. Drawing the rest from reference TRBV2 and TRBJ2-2, the complete variable domain is EPEVTQTPSHQVTQMGQEVILRCVPISNHLYFYWYRQILGQKVEFLVSFYNNEISEKSEIFDDQFSVERPDGSNFTLKIRSTKLEDSAMYFCASSRELGTGELFFGEGSRLTVL.

The J gene is TRBJ2-5, the V gene TRBV29-1, with D perhaps matching TRBD1 (6 bases). CDR1 and CDR2 (germline): SQVTM, ANQGSEA. V was clipped by 3 bases and J by 5 bases, with 25 bases between them. The CDR3 length is 17 residues. In nucleotides, the CDR3 is TGCAGCGTTGACCCACCAGACGACAGGCCACCCCTGGAGACCCAGTACTTC. Translating gives CSVDPPDDRPPLETQYF. Together with reference TRBV29-1 and TRBJ2-5, the CDR3 gives the full variable domain: SAVISQKPSRDICQRGTSLTIQCQVDSQVTMMFWYRQQPGQSLTLIATANQGSEATYESGFVIDKFPISRPNLTFSTLTVSNMSPEDSSIYLCSVDPPDDRPPLETQYFGPGTRLLVL.

The chain couples TRBV4-1 to TRBJ2-2; D remains unclear. The germline V gene has CDR1 MGHRA and CDR2 YSYEKL. Trimming left V 1 base short and J 0 bases short, with 6 bases between. This CDR3 spans 15 amino acids. The CDR3 here is CASSQGAANTGELFF. DNA of the CDR3: TGCGCCAGCAGCCAAGGGGCTGCGAACACCGGGGAGCTGTTTTTT.

V is TRBV15 and J is TRBJ1-3; D ambiguous. CDR3 size: 17 residues. Germline V gives CDR1 LNHNV, CDR2 YYDKDF (reference sequence). Trimming shortened V by 1 base and J by 0 bases, and 13 bases separated the two germline ends. The CDR3 protein is CATSRVISSPSGNTIYF. CDR3 bases: TGTGCCACCAGCAGAGTCATTTCTAGCCCCTCTGGAAACACCATATATTTT.

The CDR3 region has the DNA TGTGCCAGCAGCTCAAAAAGGGGCAGCCCCTATAATTCACCCCTCCACTTT. This encodes CASSSKRGSPYNSPLHF. V and J are TRBV7-2 and TRBJ1-6; possible D gene TRBD1, 5 bases. V lost 4 bases and J lost 2, with 15 bases in between. The CDR3 spans 17 residues. CDR1 is SGHTA, CDR2 FQGNSA, per germline.

The rearrangement uses TRBV27 and TRBJ1-5; no reliable D call. V lost 0 bases and J 2 bases, leaving 8 bases between the germline ends. This CDR3 comprises 15 residues. Germline CDR1 reads MNHEY; CDR2 reads SMNVEV (reference sequence). CDR3 sequence (DNA): TGTGCCAGCAGTTTATCGGAGAGGGGCAATCAGCCCCAGCATTTT. This sequence encodes CASSLSERGNQPQHF.

The gene calls are TRBV6-1 and TRBJ2-3; 7 bases align to TRBD2. The CDR3 spans 18 residues. Germline V CDR1 and CDR2: MNHNS, SASEGT. The trim removed 4 bases at V and 3 bases at J, leaving 16 bases unmatched. CDR3 in DNA: TGTGCCAGCAGTGCCCGGACTAGTTGGGGTCTTACGACAGATACGCAGTATTTT. It yields the protein CASSARTSWGLTTDTQYF.

This clone was counted a single time. This chain links TRBV11-2 with TRBJ2-2; TRBD2 aligns across 10 bases. The V segment lost 4 bases and the J segment 6 bases; nucleotides outside the gene matches: 5. Germline lookup yields CDR1 SGHAT and CDR2 FQNNGV. The CDR3 is 15 residues long. The CDR3 DNA follows: TGTGCCAGCAGCTACCAGCGGGGGGGCCCCGGGGAGCTGTTTTTT. Its protein product is CASSYQRGGPGELFF.

This chain joins TRBV29-1 and TRBJ2-7, with 7 bases identical to TRBD1. Germline CDR1 reads SQVTM; CDR2 reads ANQGSEA. The CDR3 runs 11 residues. The trim removed 7 bases at V and 5 bases at J, leaving 5 bases unmatched. The CDR3 loop is CSARTGNEQYF. The CDR3, as DNA: TGCAGCGCCAGGACAGGAAACGAGCAGTACTTC.

The chain combines TRBV30 with TRBJ2-6; maybe TRBD2 (5 bases). In germline, CDR1 is GTSNPN, CDR2 SVGIG (reference sequence). The ends were cut back, 1 base at V and 1 base at J, with 8 bases in the middle. This CDR3 is built from 15 residues. The CDR3 DNA sequence: TGTGCCTGGAGTGAGGGAGCATCTGGGGCCAACGTCCTGACTTTC. This gives the protein CAWSEGASGANVLTF.

The chain joins TRBV2 to TRBJ2-1; TRBD1 is a possible D gene (5 bases). There are 15 residues in the CDR3. Germline values: CDR1 SNHLY, CDR2 FYNNEI. Trimming removed 0 bases from V and 10 bases from J, with 16 bases in between. CDR3 sequence (DNA): TGTGCCAGCAGTGAAGCGGCCCGGACATCAGGCGAGCAGTTCTTC. Protein sequence: CASSEAARTSGEQFF.